The rows below give T cell receptor beta chains drawn from one sample of a study of graft-versus-host responses after intestinal transplantation. These receptors' targets are unknown. Measured with immunoSEQ multiplex PCR; TCRdb has only the in-frame clones, and not every one. The data contain about 120,000 clones, about 95% of them singletons. The specimen was unstimulated CD8+ T cells sorted from spleen or lymph node cells, collected before intestinal transplant. The receptors come from a human donor who received an intestinal transplant. Each CDR3 is given with its conserved first and last residue. The D gene is left open where the match is weak. Only part of the rows carry a size: once, few, many, or a class if the clone is expanded.

v_gene: TRBV6-5; abundance: -; j_gene: TRBJ1-3; d_gene: -; CDR3nt: TGTGCCACCCTAGGGAGGGGGACGGGAAACACCATATATTTT; CDR3aa: CATLGRGTGNTIYF
v_gene: TRBV28; abundance: -; j_gene: TRBJ1-2; d_gene: -; CDR3nt: TGTGCCAGCAGCGACAGCCCTCTTTATGGCTACACCTTC; CDR3aa: CASSDSPLYGYTF
v_gene: TRBV5-6; abundance: -; j_gene: TRBJ1-3; d_gene: -; CDR3nt: TGTGCCAGCAGCTTGGGGGGCTCTGGAAACACCATATATTTT; CDR3aa: CASSLGGSGNTIYF
v_gene: TRBV6-1; abundance: -; j_gene: TRBJ2-7; d_gene: -; CDR3nt: TGTGCCAGCAGGCACACCCTTCTAGTGCGTTACGAGCAGTACTTC; CDR3aa: CASRHTLLVRYEQYF
v_gene: TRBV27; abundance: -; j_gene: TRBJ2-7; d_gene: TRBD2; CDR3nt: TGTGCCAGCAGTTTCGGGGGAGGGACTGAGCAGTACTTC; CDR3aa: CASSFGGGTEQYF
v_gene: TRBV9; abundance: -; j_gene: TRBJ2-5; d_gene: -; CDR3nt: TGTGCCAGCAGCGTAGCAGGGCAAGAGACCCAGTACTTC; CDR3aa: CASSVAGQETQYF
v_gene: TRBV5-1; abundance: -; j_gene: TRBJ2-7; d_gene: -; CDR3nt: TGCGCCAGCAGCTCTTCGTTAGCTGGTGGGGGCTCCTACGAGCAGTACTTC; CDR3aa: CASSSSLAGGGSYEQYF
v_gene: TRBV28; abundance: -; j_gene: TRBJ1-2; d_gene: -; CDR3nt: TGTGCCAGCGCCAGGACCTTCTACTATGGCTACACCTTC; CDR3aa: CASARTFYYGYTF
v_gene: TRBV7-2; abundance: once; j_gene: TRBJ1-5; d_gene: TRBD1; CDR3nt: TGTGCCAGCACCACAGGGGGACAGCCCCAGCATTTT; CDR3aa: CASTTGGQPQHF
v_gene: TRBV7-2; abundance: -; j_gene: TRBJ2-7; d_gene: -; CDR3nt: TGTGCCAGCAGCTCGGGGGACAGATTATCCGACGAGCAGTACTTC; CDR3aa: CASSSGDRLSDEQYF
v_gene: TRBV28; abundance: -; j_gene: TRBJ1-5; d_gene: -; CDR3nt: TGTGCCAGCAGTTTAATTAGCAATCAGCCCCAGCATTTT; CDR3aa: CASSLISNQPQHF
v_gene: TRBV28; abundance: -; j_gene: TRBJ1-5; d_gene: TRBD1; CDR3nt: TGTGCCAGCAGTTTAGACAGGGGGCTAGGTCAGCCCCAGCATTTT; CDR3aa: CASSLDRGLGQPQHF
v_gene: TRBV9; abundance: -; j_gene: TRBJ1-1; d_gene: TRBD1; CDR3nt: TGTGCCAGCAGCGCCCAGGGGGAGAACACTGAAGCTTTCTTT; CDR3aa: CASSAQGENTEAFF
v_gene: TRBV7-3; abundance: -; j_gene: TRBJ1-2; d_gene: TRBD1; CDR3nt: TGTGCCAGCAGCCAGGGGGGAGTCTATGGCTACACCTTC; CDR3aa: CASSQGGVYGYTF
v_gene: TRBV25-1; abundance: -; j_gene: TRBJ1-4; d_gene: TRBD1; CDR3nt: TGTGCCAGCAGTGAATTCAGGGGGAGTAATGAAAAACTGTTTTTT; CDR3aa: CASSEFRGSNEKLFF
v_gene: TRBV7-3; abundance: -; j_gene: TRBJ2-5; d_gene: -; CDR3nt: TGTGCCAGCAGCTTAACCGGGGGGCCAGAGACCCAGTACTTC; CDR3aa: CASSLTGGPETQYF
v_gene: TRBV10-3; abundance: -; j_gene: TRBJ2-3; d_gene: -; CDR3nt: TGTGCCATCAGTGAGTCGGCTGGGGGCGGGAGCCCCACAGATACGCAGTATTTT; CDR3aa: CAISESAGGGSPTDTQYF
v_gene: TRBV11-2; abundance: once; j_gene: TRBJ1-4; d_gene: -; CDR3nt: TGTGCCAGCAGCCCGGCCCCGGGACGGACTTTAGAAAAACTGTTTTTT; CDR3aa: CASSPAPGRTLEKLFF
v_gene: TRBV4-1; abundance: -; j_gene: TRBJ2-1; d_gene: -; CDR3nt: TGCGCCAGCAGTCCCCAGGTTGGGAATGAGCAGTTCTTC; CDR3aa: CASSPQVGNEQFF
v_gene: TRBV11-1; abundance: -; j_gene: TRBJ2-5; d_gene: -; CDR3nt: TGTGCCAGCAGCTTGGCTAGCCCGACAGAGACCCAGTACTTC; CDR3aa: CASSLASPTETQYF
v_gene: TRBV11-2; abundance: -; j_gene: TRBJ1-5; d_gene: -; CDR3nt: TGTGCCAGCAGCCTTGTAGGCCGCAATCAGCCCCAGCATTTT; CDR3aa: CASSLVGRNQPQHF
v_gene: TRBV28; abundance: -; j_gene: TRBJ2-1; d_gene: -; CDR3nt: TGTGCCAGCAGCCTTAGCGGTTACTACAATGAGCAGTTCTTC; CDR3aa: CASSLSGYYNEQFF
v_gene: TRBV21-1; abundance: -; j_gene: TRBJ1-4; d_gene: -; CDR3nt: TGTGCCAGCCAAGGGGACAGGGGTGAAAAACTGTTTTTT; CDR3aa: CASQGDRGEKLFF
v_gene: TRBV6-1; abundance: -; j_gene: TRBJ2-7; d_gene: -; CDR3nt: TGTGCCAGCAGTTTACGGGATGACGAGCAGTACTTC; CDR3aa: CASSLRDDEQYF
v_gene: TRBV5-1; abundance: -; j_gene: TRBJ2-1; d_gene: TRBD2; CDR3nt: TGCGCCAGCAGCTTGAGGCCCCGCGGGAGTAGGAATGAGCAGTTCTTC; CDR3aa: CASSLRPRGSRNEQFF
v_gene: TRBV6-1; abundance: -; j_gene: TRBJ1-1; d_gene: -; CDR3nt: TGTGCCAGCCCCCCAGGGGCGGTGAACACTGAAGCTTTCTTT; CDR3aa: CASPPGAVNTEAFF
v_gene: TRBV28; abundance: -; j_gene: TRBJ2-5; d_gene: -; CDR3nt: TGTGCCAGCAGTCCCGCCGGCTTAGGAGATCGAGAGACCCAGTACTTC; CDR3aa: CASSPAGLGDRETQYF
v_gene: TRBV4-3; abundance: -; j_gene: TRBJ1-5; d_gene: -; CDR3nt: TGCGCCAGCAGCCAAGATCCCGGGGGCGCGGGTAATCAGCCCCAGCATTTT; CDR3aa: CASSQDPGGAGNQPQHF
v_gene: TRBV30; abundance: -; j_gene: TRBJ2-1; d_gene: TRBD2; CDR3nt: TGTGCCTGGAGTGTAAGCCGGGGGGGCTCCTACAATGAGCAGTTCTTC; CDR3aa: CAWSVSRGGSYNEQFF
v_gene: TRBV7-2; abundance: -; j_gene: TRBJ2-3; d_gene: TRBD2; CDR3nt: TGTGCCAGCAGCTTAGGCGCTAGCGGGAGTTTAGGCACAGATACGCAGTATTTT; CDR3aa: CASSLGASGSLGTDTQYF
v_gene: TRBV28; abundance: -; j_gene: TRBJ1-1; d_gene: -; CDR3nt: TGTGCCAGCAGTCCCCTGGCGGACCGGCGGACTGAAGCTTTCTTT; CDR3aa: CASSPLADRRTEAFF
v_gene: TRBV6-4; abundance: -; j_gene: TRBJ2-3; d_gene: TRBD2; CDR3nt: TGTGCCAGCGGATCGATGGGAGGGGATACGCAGTATTTT; CDR3aa: CASGSMGGDTQYF
v_gene: TRBV11-2; abundance: -; j_gene: TRBJ2-7; d_gene: TRBD2; CDR3nt: TGTGCCAGCAGCGCGTCTAGCGGAATTCCATCCTACGAGCAGTACTTC; CDR3aa: CASSASSGIPSYEQYF
v_gene: TRBV28; abundance: -; j_gene: TRBJ2-1; d_gene: -; CDR3nt: TGTGCCAGCAGCCTACTTTCTAGCGCTAGCTCCTACAATGAGCAGTTCTTC; CDR3aa: CASSLLSSASSYNEQFF
v_gene: TRBV7-3; abundance: -; j_gene: TRBJ2-1; d_gene: TRBD2; CDR3nt: TGTGCCAGCAGCTCGACCGGGACTAGCGGGCAAGAGCAGTTCTTC; CDR3aa: CASSSTGTSGQEQFF
v_gene: TRBV6-1; abundance: -; j_gene: TRBJ2-7; d_gene: -; CDR3nt: TGTGCCAGCTCCGGGCCCCGGACGTACTTC; CDR3aa: CASSGPRTYF
v_gene: TRBV5-4; abundance: -; j_gene: TRBJ1-2; d_gene: -; CDR3nt: TGTGCCAGCAGCTCCAAGGGCAGGGGAGGGTATGGCTACACCTTC; CDR3aa: CASSSKGRGGYGYTF
v_gene: TRBV27; abundance: -; j_gene: TRBJ2-7; d_gene: -; CDR3nt: TGTGCCAGCTCAATCGGGGCGGGCTACGAGCAGTACTTC; CDR3aa: CASSIGAGYEQYF
v_gene: TRBV7-8; abundance: once; j_gene: TRBJ2-7; d_gene: -; CDR3nt: TGTGCCAGCAGCTTAAGAGTCCCAAGCTCCTACGAGCAGTACTTC; CDR3aa: CASSLRVPSSYEQYF
v_gene: TRBV5-1; abundance: -; j_gene: TRBJ2-1; d_gene: -; CDR3nt: TGCGCCAGCAGCTTGGCCTGGGCGCCCAATGAGCAGTTCTTC; CDR3aa: CASSLAWAPNEQFF